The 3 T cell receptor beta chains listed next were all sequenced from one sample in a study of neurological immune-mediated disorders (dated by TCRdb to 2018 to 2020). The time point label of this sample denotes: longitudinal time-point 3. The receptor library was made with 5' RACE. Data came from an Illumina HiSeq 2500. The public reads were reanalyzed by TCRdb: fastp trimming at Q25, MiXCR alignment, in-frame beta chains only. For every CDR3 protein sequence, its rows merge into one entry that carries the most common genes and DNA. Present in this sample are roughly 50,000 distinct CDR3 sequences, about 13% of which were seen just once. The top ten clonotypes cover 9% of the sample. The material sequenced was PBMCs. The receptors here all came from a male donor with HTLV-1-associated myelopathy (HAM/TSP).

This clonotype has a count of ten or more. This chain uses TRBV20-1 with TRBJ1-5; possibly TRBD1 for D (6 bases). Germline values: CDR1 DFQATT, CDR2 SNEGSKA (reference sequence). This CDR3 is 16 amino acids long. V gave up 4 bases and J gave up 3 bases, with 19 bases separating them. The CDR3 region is CSAIEPPGVSNQPQHF. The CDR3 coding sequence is TGCAGTGCTATTGAGCCCCCAGGGGTCTCCAATCAGCCCCAGCATTTT.

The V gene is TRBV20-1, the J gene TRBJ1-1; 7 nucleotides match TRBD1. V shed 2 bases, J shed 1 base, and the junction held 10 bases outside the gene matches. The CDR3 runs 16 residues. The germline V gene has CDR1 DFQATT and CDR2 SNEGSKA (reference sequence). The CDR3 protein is CSARPQGGAANTEAFF. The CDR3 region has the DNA TGCAGTGCTAGACCTCAGGGGGGGGCTGCGAACACTGAAGCTTTCTTT.

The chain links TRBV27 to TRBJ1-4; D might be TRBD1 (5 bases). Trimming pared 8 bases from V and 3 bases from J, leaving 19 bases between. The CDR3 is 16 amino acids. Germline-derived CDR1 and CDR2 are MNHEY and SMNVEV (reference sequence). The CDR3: CASAEPQGGANEKLFF. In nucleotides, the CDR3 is TGTGCCAGCGCGGAGCCCCAGGGTGGCGCTAATGAAAAACTGTTTTTT.